This TCR beta chain originates from a study of early T cells in non-severe SARS-CoV-2 infection. Overall study: Chains stayed unpaired after sequencing of bulk RNA from unsorted whole blood. General observations from the study: VDJdb matching, biased toward anti-spike CD8 responses, missed private and CD4 specificities.

V was clipped by 6 bases and J by 7 bases; unmatched bases: 12. The germline V gene has CDR1 MDHEN and CDR2 SYDVKM. This CDR3 contains 16 residues. Unique molecular identifiers were affixed to single, distinct cDNA molecules. TCRdb independently ran MiXCR on the 5' RACE reads; one entry per CDR3 protein. The repertoire holds some 24,000 distinct CDR3 sequences, with 4.3% as singletons. This clonotype was detected many times. Its antigen is still unknown. V and J are TRBV28 and TRBJ1-2; 12 bases agree with TRBD1. The sequence came from an adult who was a healthcare worker with PCR-confirmed SARS-CoV-2 infection or an uninfected control (not recorded which). The specimen sequenced was whole blood. The CDR3 is CASRKGTGGMLGGYTF. CDR3 bases: TGTGCCAGCAGGAAAGGGACAGGGGGCATGTTAGGTGGCTACACCTTC.